This T cell receptor (beta chain) was identified during a study of T cells after posttransplantation cyclophosphamide. Clones were read by immunoSEQ multiplex PCR, and TCRdb kept only the in-frame ones, dropping some. Of under 20,000 clones in the sample, less than 80% were seen once. Cyclophosphamide on days +3 and +4 followed busulfan-fludarabine conditioning and a marrow graft. Findings and caveats of the study: Recipient CMV seropositivity and CMV reactivation strongly tracked TRB clonality. TRB overlap between skin or GI tissue T cells and blood was limited. Donor CD8+ memory clones often dominated recipient blood repertoires at later times.

As regards this clone: Its antigen is unknown.

There are 14 residues in the CDR3. The ends lost 1 base at V and 7 bases at J; junction bases unmatched: 4. Germline assignment: CDR1 LGHNA and CDR2 YSLEER. The sequence derives from a male patient aged 30 to 40 who received an allogeneic stem cell transplant from a related donor, was CMV-positive, and had acute GVHD only. Some T cells may be supplied by the graft donor. Sequencing used PBMCs, obtained after an allogeneic stem cell transplant with post-transplant cyclophosphamide. The chain couples TRBV4-3 to TRBJ2-1, with TRBD2 matching 7 bases. CDR3 loop: CASSQALGGNEQFF. In DNA, the CDR3 is TGCGCCAGCAGCCAAGCATTGGGGGGGAATGAGCAGTTCTTC.